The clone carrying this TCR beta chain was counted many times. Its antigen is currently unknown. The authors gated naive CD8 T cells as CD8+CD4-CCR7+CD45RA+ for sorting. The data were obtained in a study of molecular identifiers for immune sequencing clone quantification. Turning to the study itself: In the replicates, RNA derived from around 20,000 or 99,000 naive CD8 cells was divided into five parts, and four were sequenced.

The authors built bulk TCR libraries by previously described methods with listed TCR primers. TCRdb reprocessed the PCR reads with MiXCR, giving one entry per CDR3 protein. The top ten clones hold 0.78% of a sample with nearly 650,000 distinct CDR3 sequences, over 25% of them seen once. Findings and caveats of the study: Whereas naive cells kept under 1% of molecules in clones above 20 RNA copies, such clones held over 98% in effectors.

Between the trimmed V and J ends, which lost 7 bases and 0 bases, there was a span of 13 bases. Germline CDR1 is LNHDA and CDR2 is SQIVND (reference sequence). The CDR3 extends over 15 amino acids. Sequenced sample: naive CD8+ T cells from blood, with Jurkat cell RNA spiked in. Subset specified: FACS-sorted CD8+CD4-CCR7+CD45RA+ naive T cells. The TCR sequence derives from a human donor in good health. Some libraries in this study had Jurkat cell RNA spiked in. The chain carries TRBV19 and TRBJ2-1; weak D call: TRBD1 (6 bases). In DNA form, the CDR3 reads TGTGCCAGTATTAACCGGGACAACTCCTACAATGAGCAGTTCTTC. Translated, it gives CASINRDNSYNEQFF.